One T cell receptor (beta chain) is described in this entry. Its specificity is not known. Investigators reverse transcribed all isolated RNA, so they sequenced expressed TCRB transcripts. Some 3.6 million reads on average were seen across naive, central memory and regulatory T cell samples. The method was immunoSEQ multiplex PCR; TCRdb's version includes in-frame clones alone and lacks a portion of them. The table lists approximately 330,000 clones, approximately 10% of them singletons, with over 0.015% in the top ten. This sample was taken from a study of beta chain features in type 1 diabetes. In the study overall: Cell yields, age and gender were similar between patients and healthy donors.

There are 13 residues in the CDR3. Germline CDR1 reads SGHTA; CDR2 reads FQGNSA. V shed 4 bases, J shed 6 bases, and the junction held 4 bases outside the gene matches. Study-level findings and limits: Insertion counts at VDJ junctions were lower in type 1 diabetes patients, who also showed more deletions there.

The chain carries TRBV7-2 and TRBJ1-2; 8 nucleotides agree with TRBD1. The receptor was derived from a woman under 40 in good health. What was sequenced was naive CD4+ T cells from blood. CDR3 coding DNA: TGTGCCAGCAGCTCGACAGGGGTAGATGGCTACACCTTC. It is translated as CASSSTGVDGYTF.